Listed below are T cell receptor beta chains from one sample, sequenced in a study of T cells in Graves' hyperthyroidism and ophthalmopathy. TCRdb re-called the multiplex PCR reads with MiXCR, one entry per CDR3 protein. The table lists a few hundred thousand distinct CDR3 sequences, 20% of them singletons. The material sequenced was blood. Source of these receptors: a man aged 18 to 29 with Graves' hyperthyroidism. Each CDR3 is given with its conserved first and last residue. The D gene is left open where the match is weak. Clone sizes are given selectively: once, few, many, or a class where the clone is expanded.

TRBD1	TRBV30	few	TRBJ1-3	CAWSTHRQGFGNTIYF	TGTGCCTGGAGTACTCACCGACAGGGGTTTGGAAACACCATATATTTT
-	TRBV4-1	few	TRBJ2-2	CASSQDPGDHGELFF	TGCGCCAGCAGCCAAGACCCAGGGGATCACGGGGAGCTGTTTTTT
TRBD1	TRBV11-2	many	TRBJ1-1	CASSLGQGATEAFF	TGTGCCAGCAGCTTAGGACAGGGGGCCACTGAAGCTTTCTTT
-	TRBV6-2/TRBV6-3	many	TRBJ1-2	CASGRDPTSGYTF	TGTGCCAGCGGTCGGGACCCCACATCAGGCTACACCTTC
TRBD2	TRBV7-9	few	TRBJ2-4	CASSHGGTEAKNIQYF	TGTGCCAGCAGCCACGGGGGGACGGAAGCCAAAAACATTCAGTACTTC
-	TRBV12-5	-	TRBJ2-7	CASGFVMPGSPDEQYF	TGTGCTAGTGGTTTCGTCATGCCAGGGTCCCCAGACGAGCAGTACTTC
-	TRBV24-1	many	TRBJ1-2	CATSDFSQGYGYTF	TGTGCCACCAGTGATTTTAGCCAGGGCTATGGCTACACCTTC
-	TRBV6-1	once	TRBJ2-2	CASKALADTGDLFF	TGTGCCAGCAAAGCTTTGGCTGACACCGGGGATCTGTTTTTT
-	TRBV5-6	few	TRBJ2-5	CASSLWRVDGETQYF	TGTGCCAGCAGCTTATGGAGGGTAGACGGGGAGACCCAGTACTTC
-	TRBV2	many	TRBJ2-2	CASSEYGVGTGELFF	TGTGCCAGCAGTGAATACGGGGTTGGGACCGGGGAGCTGTTTTTT
TRBD1	TRBV28	-	TRBJ1-1	CASSYFQGANTEAFF	TGTGCCAGCAGTTATTTTCAGGGGGCGAACACTGAAGCTTTCTTT
TRBD1	TRBV20-1	few	TRBJ2-5	CSASSRDRGRETQYF	TGCAGTGCTAGTTCGAGGGACAGGGGGCGTGAGACCCAGTACTTC
-	TRBV19	many	TRBJ1-2	CASSSGPNYGYTF	TGTGCCAGCAGCTCCGGGCCTAACTATGGCTACACCTTC
-	TRBV6-1	-	TRBJ1-5	CASSEAEGIGNQPQHF	TGTGCCAGCAGTGAAGCAGAAGGTATCGGCAATCAGCCCCAGCATTTT
-	TRBV28	many	TRBJ1-5	CASTLPGGNQPQHF	TGTGCCAGCACCCTACCTGGGGGCAATCAGCCCCAGCATTTT
-	TRBV4-1	few	TRBJ1-2	CASSQVGGTRNYGYTF	TGCGCCAGCAGCCAAGTTGGAGGGACACGAAACTATGGCTACACCTTC
TRBD2	TRBV7-2	-	TRBJ2-5	CASGLGLVETQYF	TGTGCCAGCGGCTTAGGACTAGTTGAGACCCAGTACTTC
-	TRBV5-1	once	TRBJ2-5	CASRESGLGAGETQYF	TGCGCCAGCAGGGAGAGCGGCCTCGGGGCGGGAGAGACCCAGTACTTC
-	TRBV5-1	-	TRBJ2-5	CASAAGMGETQYF	TGCGCCAGCGCCGCAGGGATGGGAGAGACCCAGTACTTC
-	TRBV10-3	-	TRBJ2-7	CAISGGDEQYF	TGTGCCATCAGTGGGGGGGACGAGCAGTACTTC
-	TRBV5-1	many	TRBJ1-5	CASSLDGNQPQHF	TGTGCCAGCAGTTTAGATGGGAATCAGCCCCAGCATTTT
-	TRBV28	many	TRBJ2-7	CASNAPDRYYEQYF	TGTGCCTCGAATGCCCCGGACAGATACTACGAGCAGTACTTC
-	TRBV6-5	-	TRBJ2-7	CASSYSSPATRTEEYF	TGTGCCAGCAGTTACTCGAGCCCAGCGACCCGAACCGAGGAGTACTTC
TRBD2	TRBV28	-	TRBJ2-5	CASRPNHLAGGRETQYF	TGTGCCAGCAGACCTAACCATTTAGCGGGAGGAAGGGAGACCCAGTACTTC
-	TRBV10-3	many	TRBJ1-1	CAISDGGTEAFF	TGTGCCATCAGTGATGGGGGGACTGAAGCTTTCTTT
TRBD2	TRBV10-3	once	TRBJ2-5	CAISGREEVETQYF	TGTGCCATCAGTGGCCGGGAGGAGGTAGAGACCCAGTACTTC
-	TRBV29-1	many	TRBJ2-5	CSVDLGYQETQYF	TGCAGCGTTGATCTGGGGTACCAAGAGACCCAGTACTTC
TRBD2	TRBV12-3/TRBV12-4	-	TRBJ2-7	CVSSGTSGYEQYF	TGTGTCAGCAGTGGGACTAGCGGTTACGAGCAGTACTTC
-	TRBV4-1	many	TRBJ1-2	CASSQDLKEYYGYTF	TGCGCCAGCAGCCAAGATTTGAAGGAGTACTATGGCTACACCTTC
TRBD2	TRBV27	-	TRBJ2-5	CASSSLGLAGETEETQYF	TGTGCCAGCAGTTCCCTCGGTCTAGCGGGAGAAACAGAAGAGACCCAGTACTTC
-	TRBV7-9	-	TRBJ1-1	CASSLRSTYTEAFF	TGTGCCAGCAGCCTTAGATCGACCTACACTGAAGCTTTCTTT
-	TRBV5-1	-	TRBJ2-5	CASSLAPGTVAPQYF	TGCGCCAGCAGCTTGGCCCCGGGGACCGTGGCGCCCCAGTACTTC
-	TRBV5-1	many	TRBJ1-5	CASSLAWGRAYSNQPQHF	TGCGCCAGCAGCCTAGCCTGGGGACGCGCTTATAGCAATCAGCCCCAGCATTTT
TRBD2	TRBV6-1	many	TRBJ2-1	CASSETAGGPNEQFF	TGTGCCAGCAGTGAAACGGCGGGGGGGCCCAATGAGCAGTTCTTC
-	TRBV9	many	TRBJ1-2	CASSGPRRDNYGYTF	TGTGCCAGCAGCGGCCCTCGGAGGGACAACTATGGCTACACCTTC
TRBD1	TRBV27	many	TRBJ2-7	CASSVTGETYEQYF	TGTGCCAGCAGTGTTACAGGGGAGACCTACGAGCAGTACTTC
TRBD2	TRBV6-2/TRBV6-3	many	TRBJ2-2	CASSTLATGELFF	TGTGCCAGCAGTACACTAGCGACCGGGGAGCTGTTTTTT
TRBD1	TRBV20-1	many	TRBJ1-1	CSVTQGAYGEAFF	TGCAGTGTCACCCAGGGGGCCTATGGTGAAGCTTTCTTT
-	TRBV19	many	TRBJ2-2	CASAQDTGELFF	TGTGCCAGTGCGCAAGACACCGGGGAGCTGTTTTTT
TRBD2	TRBV12-3/TRBV12-4	-	TRBJ2-7	CASSMGEGEQYF	TGTGCCAGCTCGATGGGGGAGGGCGAGCAGTACTTC
-	TRBV20-1	many	TRBJ2-7	CSASGGPAREQYF	TGCAGTGCTAGTGGGGGGCCCGCCCGGGAGCAGTACTTC
-	TRBV6-5	many	TRBJ1-1	CASSRGGRLGTEAFF	TGTGCCAGCAGTAGAGGGGGAAGGTTAGGCACTGAAGCTTTCTTT
-	TRBV3-1	few	TRBJ1-1	CASTRSVGLANTEAFF	TGTGCCAGCACCCGCTCGGTGGGGTTGGCGAACACTGAAGCTTTCTTT
TRBD1	TRBV13	few	TRBJ2-2	CASSRWTGIPGELFF	TGTGCCAGCAGCCGGTGGACAGGGATACCCGGGGAGCTGTTTTTT
TRBD1	TRBV6-2/TRBV6-3	many	TRBJ1-5	CASSHRDRVLNPYQPQHF	TGTGCCAGCAGTCATAGGGACAGAGTCCTAAATCCCTATCAGCCCCAGCATTTT
-	TRBV28	many	TRBJ2-2	CASSSTGRGNTGELFF	TGTGCCAGCAGTTCCACAGGGAGGGGAAACACCGGGGAGCTGTTTTTT
-	TRBV12-5	-	TRBJ2-7	CASGPRDLPYEQYF	TGTGCTAGTGGTCCTCGGGACTTACCCTACGAGCAGTACTTC
TRBD1	TRBV12-3/TRBV12-4	-	TRBJ2-7	CTSSWFMGGQGAYEQYF	TGTACCAGCAGTTGGTTTATGGGGGGACAGGGGGCATACGAGCAGTACTTC
-	TRBV6-1	many	TRBJ2-7	CASRLDRQSIYEQYF	TGTGCCAGCAGACTTGACCGACAGTCTATTTACGAGCAGTACTTC
TRBD1	TRBV7-6	-	TRBJ1-3	CASSFGDSSGNTIYF	TGTGCCAGCAGCTTCGGGGACAGCTCTGGAAACACCATATATTTT
TRBD2	TRBV10-3	-	TRBJ2-5	CAISVAGDQETQYF	TGTGCCATCTCTGTGGCGGGGGACCAAGAGACCCAGTACTTC
TRBD1	TRBV5-4	many	TRBJ1-2	CASTSRGLDGYTF	TGTGCCAGCACCTCCAGGGGGCTGGATGGCTACACCTTC
-	TRBV27	many	TRBJ2-7	CASSLRGGVPYEQYF	TGTGCCAGCAGTTTAAGAGGTGGGGTGCCCTACGAGCAGTACTTC
-	TRBV6-1	many	TRBJ2-7	CATSTGSRNEQYF	TGTGCCACCAGTACAGGGAGCCGGAACGAGCAGTACTTC
TRBD2	TRBV4-2	few	TRBJ2-2	CASSQDPPGDYFTGELFF	TGTGCCAGCAGCCAAGACCCCCCCGGGGACTACTTCACCGGGGAGCTGTTTTTT
TRBD1	TRBV5-1	many	TRBJ1-1	CASSAWTGKNTEAFF	TGCGCCAGCAGCGCGTGGACAGGGAAGAACACTGAAGCTTTCTTT
-	TRBV20-1	many	TRBJ1-1	CSASPWDTEAFF	TGCAGTGCTTCTCCCTGGGATACTGAAGCTTTCTTT
-	TRBV28	many	TRBJ1-2	CASSTGRAGGGYTF	TGTGCCAGCAGTACAGGTCGCGCCGGGGGTGGCTACACCTTC
-	TRBV12-3/TRBV12-4	many	TRBJ1-1	CASALQTSGTEAFF	TGTGCCAGCGCCCTTCAAACCTCGGGAACTGAAGCTTTCTTT
TRBD2	TRBV2	many	TRBJ2-7	CASSEARGARAYEQYF	TGTGCCAGCAGTGAAGCGCGGGGGGCGAGGGCCTACGAGCAGTACTTC